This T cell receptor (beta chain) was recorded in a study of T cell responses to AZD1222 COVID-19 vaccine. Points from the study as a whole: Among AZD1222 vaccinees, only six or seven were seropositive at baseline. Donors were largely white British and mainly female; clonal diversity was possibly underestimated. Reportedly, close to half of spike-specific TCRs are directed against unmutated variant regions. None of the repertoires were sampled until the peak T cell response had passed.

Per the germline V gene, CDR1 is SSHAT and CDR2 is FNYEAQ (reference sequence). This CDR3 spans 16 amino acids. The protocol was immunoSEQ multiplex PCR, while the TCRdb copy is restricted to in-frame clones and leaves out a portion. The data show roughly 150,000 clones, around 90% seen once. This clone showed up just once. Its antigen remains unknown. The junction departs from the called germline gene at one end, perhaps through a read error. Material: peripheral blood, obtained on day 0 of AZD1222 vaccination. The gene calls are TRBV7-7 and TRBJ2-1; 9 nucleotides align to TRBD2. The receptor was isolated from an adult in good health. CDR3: CASSLGSGGSYNEQFF. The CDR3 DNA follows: TGTGCTAGCAGCTTAGGTAGCGGGGGATCCTACAATGAGCAGTTCTTC.